One and the same sample provided the 25 T cell receptor beta chains below, sequenced in a study of neoadjuvant nivolumab and ipilimumab in lung cancer. Profiling relied on immunoSEQ multiplex PCR, and the TCRdb table lists in-frame clones only, not all of them. The profile shows a few thousand clones, approximately 88% of them singletons. Sequenced here: tumor tissue, sampled after neoadjuvant nivolumab, alone or with ipilimumab, at or shortly before surgery. The receptors originated from an adult with non-small cell lung cancer.

This clone was observed a single time. The chain is built from TRBV29-1 and TRBJ1-1, with D maybe TRBD1 (6 bases). V gave up 3 bases and J gave up 3 bases, with 14 bases separating them. Germline V gene data show CDR1 as SQVTM and CDR2 as ANQGSEA. The CDR3 is 14 amino acids. The CDR3 DNA is TGCAGCGTTGACCCCCAAGGGGGGGACACTGAAGCTTTCTTT. Translated, it gives CSVDPQGGDTEAFF. The entire variable domain, with the rest obtained from reference TRBV29-1 and TRBJ1-1, is as follows: SAVISQKPSRDICQRGTSLTIQCQVDSQVTMMFWYRQQPGQSLTLIATANQGSEATYESGFVIDKFPISRPNLTFSTLTVSNMSPEDSSIYLCSVDPQGGDTEAFFGQGTRLTVV.

The chain links TRBV28 to TRBJ1-5, with no clear D. The CDR3 runs 14 residues. Germline assignment: CDR1 MDHEN and CDR2 SYDVKM. Trimming shortened V by 1 base and J by 4 bases, and 8 bases separated the two germline ends. CDR3 coding DNA: TGTGCCAGCAGTTTATCCAGAGATAATCAGCCCCAGCATTTT. Translating it yields CASSLSRDNQPQHF.

The rearrangement uses TRBV15 and TRBJ2-3; D is uncertain. Germline values: CDR1 LNHNV, CDR2 YYDKDF (reference sequence). The CDR3 runs to 12 residues. V was pared by 1 base and J by 7 bases, with 6 bases between. The CDR3 loop is CATSRGLNTQYF. The CDR3, as DNA: TGTGCCACCAGCAGAGGTCTGAATACGCAGTATTTT.

This clone was counted once. The chain joins TRBV7-2 to TRBJ2-7; maybe TRBD2 (5 bases). V lost 4 bases and J lost 0, with 16 bases in between. The CDR3 runs to 16 residues. Germline lookup yields CDR1 SGHTA and CDR2 FQGNSA. The CDR3 sequence is CASSYASGSSSYEQYF. CDR3 sequence (DNA): TGTGCCAGCAGCTACGCTTCGGGGTCCAGCTCCTACGAGCAGTACTTC.

The chain employs TRBV30 and TRBJ1-2, with no clear D. The CDR3 spans 13 residues. The germline gives CDR1 GTSNPN, CDR2 SVGIG (reference sequence). V dropped 3 bases and J dropped 6 bases, with 14 bases sitting between them. The DNA of the CDR3 is TGTGCCTGGAGCGGTAGGTGGGCCCATGGCTACACCTTC. It yields the protein CAWSGRWAHGYTF.

This rearrangement joins TRBV9 to TRBJ2-7, with TRBD2 matching over 9 bases. The CDR3 has 16 amino acids. V shed 4 bases and J 0 bases; nucleotides not matched to a gene: 8. Germline V gene lookup returns CDR1 SGDLS and CDR2 YYNGEE. The CDR3 here is CASSPGGSGGSYEQYF. CDR3 bases: TGTGCCAGCAGCCCCGGAGGTAGCGGGGGCTCCTACGAGCAGTACTTC.

The chain is built from TRBV5-6 and TRBJ2-3; D gene unclear. The CDR3 is made up of 15 amino acids. Trimming removed 4 bases at V and 0 bases at J, with 12 bases between. Germline V lookup: CDR1 SGHDT, CDR2 YYEEEE. For the CDR3, the DNA is TGTGCCAGCAGCCTCCTAGGAACTAGCACAGATACGCAGTATTTT. Translation: CASSLLGTSTDTQYF.

This clone was picked up a small number of times. The rearrangement uses TRBV2 and TRBJ1-1; 10 positions agree with TRBD1. CDR3 length equals 17 residues. J lost 0 bases, V lost 1 base, and 5 bases had no gene match. The germline CDR1 and CDR2 sequences are SNHLY and FYNNEI. The DNA of the CDR3 is TGTGCCAGCAGTGAAGGGACAGGGGGTATCTTGAACACTGAAGCTTTCTTT. As protein: CASSEGTGGILNTEAFF.

This chain joins TRBV30 and TRBJ2-3, with 12 bases fitting TRBD2. The V and J ends lost 7 bases and 1 base, in that order; junction bases with no gene match: 3. CDR1 is GTSNPN and CDR2 is SVGIG in the germline V gene (reference sequence). The CDR3 has 14 residues. The CDR3 nucleotides read TGTGCCTACTCTAGCGGGGGGGGCACAGATACGCAGTATTTT. Amino acids: CAYSSGGGTDTQYF.

This clone was counted a few times. The J gene is TRBJ2-1, the V gene TRBV7-2; D is possibly TRBD2 (5 bases). Between the trimmed V and J ends, which lost 7 bases and 0 bases, there was a span of 13 bases. The germline V gene has CDR1 SGHTA and CDR2 FQGNSA. The CDR3 extends over 15 amino acids. CDR3 nucleotides: TGTGCCAGCACCGAGGATGGGAGCTCCTACAATGAGCAGTTCTTC. This translates into CASTEDGSSYNEQFF.

The sample holds one count of this clone. The chain links TRBV6-1 to TRBJ1-1, with D possibly TRBD1 on 5 matching bases. The CDR3 loop spans 14 amino acids. V was pared by 6 bases and J by 1 base, with 12 bases between. Germline CDR1 MNHNS, CDR2 SASEGT. CDR3 in amino acids: CASRTAAGNTEAFF. As DNA, the CDR3 is TGTGCCAGCAGGACAGCAGCGGGGAACACTGAAGCTTTCTTT.

The chain recombines TRBV2 with TRBJ1-5; 7 bases are a match to TRBD1. The CDR3 covers 15 residues. With V trimmed by 6 bases and J by 2 bases, 7 bases remained unmatched. Germline CDR1 is SNHLY and CDR2 is FYNNEI. The CDR3 loop reads CASRKDRAGNQPQHF. The CDR3 region has the DNA TGTGCCAGCAGGAAAGACAGGGCCGGCAATCAGCCCCAGCATTTT.

J is TRBJ1-6 and V is TRBV6-5; TRBD1 agrees at 7 bases. Germline V gene lookup returns CDR1 MNHEY and CDR2 SVGAGI. J was trimmed by 10 bases and V by 0 bases; bases with no gene match: 3. The CDR3 is made up of 14 amino acids. The DNA for the CDR3 is TGTGCCAGCAGTTACTCAACAGGGGACTCACCCCTCCACTTT. This sequence encodes CASSYSTGDSPLHF.

This chain joins TRBV2 and TRBJ2-2; 9 bases fit TRBD1. V trimming: 7 bases; J trimming: 5 bases; junction bases outside the gene matches: 8. The germline V gene encodes CDR1 SNHLY and CDR2 FYNNEI. This CDR3 contains 15 residues. CDR3 DNA sequence: TGTGCCAGCACCAAAATACAGGGGGCGACCGGGGAGCTGTTTTTT. It yields the protein CASTKIQGATGELFF.

The chain carries TRBV6-1 and TRBJ1-5, with 7 positions matching TRBD1. With V trimmed by 4 bases and J by 3 bases, 6 bases remained unmatched. The CDR3 is made up of 15 amino acids. Germline V CDR1 and CDR2: MNHNS, SASEGT. The CDR3 sequence: CASSGGQALNQPQHF. Written as DNA, the CDR3 is TGTGCCAGCAGTGGCGGACAGGCCCTCAATCAGCCCCAGCATTTT.

This clone was found once. The chain joins TRBV5-1 to TRBJ1-3; D gene uncertain. In germline, CDR1 is SGHRS, CDR2 YFSETQ. V was cut by 0 bases and J by 0 bases, with 13 bases left in between. CDR3 size: 17 residues. The CDR3 here is CASSLVGSPSSGNTIYF. CDR3 bases: TGCGCCAGCAGCTTGGTGGGCAGCCCTAGCTCTGGAAACACCATATATTTT.

V is TRBV19 and J is TRBJ1-4, with D maybe TRBD1 (6 bases). Germline CDR1 reads LNHDA; CDR2 reads SQIVND (reference sequence). The germline V and J ends were trimmed by 7 bases and 7 bases, with 10 bases remaining between them. The CDR3 consists of 12 residues. The CDR3 DNA is TGTGCCAGTACAGGGGTAGGTGAAAAACTGTTTTTT. It codes for CASTGVGEKLFF.

This chain connects TRBV6-5 to TRBJ2-3, with D maybe TRBD2 (5 bases). V was cut by 0 bases and J by 2 bases, with 12 bases left in between. The CDR3 consists of 16 residues. Germline V gene lookup returns CDR1 MNHEY and CDR2 SVGAGI. CDR3 region: CASSYSRVPPTDTQYF. CDR3 nucleotide sequence: TGTGCCAGCAGTTACTCGAGGGTCCCCCCCACAGATACGCAGTATTTT.

The chain recombines TRBV11-1 with TRBJ2-3; 7 bases are a match to TRBD2. Germline V gene data show CDR1 as SGHAT and CDR2 as FQDESV (reference sequence). Trimming at V came to 3 bases and at J to 4 bases, leaving 7 bases not matched to a gene. The CDR3 spans 15 residues. The CDR3 reads CASSFGGGGADTQYF. The CDR3 nucleotides are TGTGCCAGCAGCTTCGGCGGGGGAGGGGCAGATACGCAGTATTTT.

The chain recombines TRBV7-2 with TRBJ2-1; D might be TRBD1 (6 bases). There are 14 residues in the CDR3. Trimming removed 5 bases from V and 7 bases from J, with 15 bases in between. CDR1 SGHTA and CDR2 FQGNSA come from the germline V gene. The DNA for the CDR3 is TGTGCCAGCAGCACTGCCCCCACAGGGAATGAGCAGTTCTTC. Amino acid sequence: CASSTAPTGNEQFF.

This chain joins TRBV4-1 and TRBJ2-7; no reliable D call. V lost 0 bases, J lost 2 bases, and 11 bases lay in between. The CDR3 loop spans 15 amino acids. The germline gives CDR1 MGHRA, CDR2 YSYEKL. CDR3 residues: CASSQEWADTYEQYF. The CDR3 DNA sequence: TGCGCCAGCAGCCAAGAATGGGCAGATACCTACGAGCAGTACTTC.

The CDR3 DNA follows: TGTGCCAGTAGTCGACTAGTGTACAATGAGCAGTTCTTC. Amino acids: CASSRLVYNEQFF. The rearrangement uses TRBV19 and TRBJ2-1; a possible D gene is TRBD2 (6 bases). The CDR3 contains 13 residues. V was pared by 5 bases and J by 4 bases, with 9 bases between. Germline V gene data show CDR1 as LNHDA and CDR2 as SQIVND (reference sequence).

The chain has TRBV10-1 and TRBJ2-7, with unresolved D. Germline V lookup: CDR1 WNHNN, CDR2 SYGVQD (reference sequence). CDR3 size: 11 residues. V lost 4 bases and J 5 bases, leaving 6 bases between the germline ends. The CDR3 sequence is CASSVGHEQYF. In nucleotides, the CDR3 is TGCGCCAGCAGTGTTGGACACGAGCAGTACTTC.

This clone turned up a few times. V gene TRBV25-1 combines with J gene TRBJ1-2; TRBD1 aligns across 10 bases. The germline CDR1 and CDR2 sequences are MGHDK and SYGVNS. The V and J ends lost 6 bases and 4 bases, in that order; junction bases with no gene match: 5. This CDR3 is built from 14 residues. The CDR3 DNA reads as TGTGCCAGCAGGAGACAGGGGGCTTCCTATGGCTACACCTTC. This gives the protein CASRRQGASYGYTF.

This clone was detected only a few times. The chain combines TRBV4-3 with TRBJ1-2; 7 bases agree with TRBD1. With 0 bases clipped from V and 4 bases from J, the junction kept 5 bases outside the gene matches. The CDR3 consists of 15 residues. The germline V gene has CDR1 LGHNA and CDR2 YSLEER. CDR3 coding DNA: TGCGCCAGCAGCCAAGATCCGGGACAGCTCTATGGCTACACCTTC. Its translation is CASSQDPGQLYGYTF.